The present T cell receptor (beta chain) was sequenced within a study of blood T cell repertoires in COVID-19. The overall study: Researchers got acute and convalescent COVID-19 samples from the United States, Italy and Spain. Sample material is recorded as cDNA or gDNA derived from T cells, B-cell-depleted T cells, or PBMCs.

Germline V gene lookup returns CDR1 MNHNS and CDR2 SASEGT. The CDR3 consists of 18 residues. V shed 4 bases, J shed 1 base, and the junction held 9 bases outside the gene matches. As handled by the study authors: Counts of nucleated cells, estimated from reference gene primer amplification, were obtained. Here immunoSEQ multiplex PCR was the method, and the copy in TCRdb shows in-frame clones only, minus some. V, J and clone size derive from that table, while D and trimming were established from the DNA sequence. The data contain about 290,000 clones, around 89% of them singletons. This sequence was found in a man aged 35 to 55 with acute or convalescent COVID-19. The chain links TRBV6-1 to TRBJ1-5; 11 nucleotides line up with TRBD1. The specimen was peripheral blood. This CDR3 is CASSVPDRGLISNQPQHF. DNA of the CDR3: TGTGCCAGCAGTGTCCCGGACAGGGGGCTGATCAGCAATCAGCCCCAGCATTTT.